This is a list of T cell receptor beta chains from one sample in a study of regulatory T cells in long-lasting Graves disease. Via MiXCR, TCRdb re-called the multiplex PCR reads, giving one row per CDR3 protein. The table has under 350,000 distinct CDR3 sequences, roughly a fifth seen once; the top ten hold more than 55%. The sample was peripheral blood mononuclear cells (PBMCs), taken when the disease was refractory, from a patient treated with antithyroid drugs. These receptors originate from a female donor with Graves disease. Both conserved end residues are part of each CDR3. D genes are given only for firm matches. Size values are once, few and many counts, or a class for expanded clones, and some rows have none.

NA TRBJ2-5 TRBV10-3 NA TGTGCCATCAGTGATGGCGGAAACCAAGAGACCCAGTACTTC CAISDGGNQETQYF
NA TRBJ2-2 TRBV9 NA TGTGCCAGCAGCGTAGGAGGGACTGCCGGGGAGCTGTTTTTT CASSVGGTAGELFF
NA TRBJ1-1 TRBV7-9 few TGTGCCAGCACCTTGTCCAGGAGCGAGGGGGGGAACACTGAAGCTTTCTTT CASTLSRSEGGNTEAFF
NA TRBJ2-2 TRBV7-8 many TGTGCCAGCAGCTTAGTTGGGTCCACCGGGGAGCTGTTTTTT CASSLVGSTGELFF
NA TRBJ1-1 TRBV18 NA TGTGCCAGCTCACCCTCGACAGCAACGAACACTGAAGCTTTCTTT CASSPSTATNTEAFF
TRBD1 TRBJ1-5 TRBV19 NA TGTGCCAGTAGGGACAGGGTTGGGGGCTATAGCAATCAGCCCCAGCATTTT CASRDRVGGYSNQPQHF
TRBD1 TRBJ2-7 TRBV11-2 many TGTGCCAGCAGCTTAGATTATGGGACAGGGAGCATAGGCCCCTACGAGCAGTACTTC CASSLDYGTGSIGPYEQYF
NA TRBJ1-2 TRBV19 NA TGTGCCAGTAGAGCTACAGGGTTTGGTGGCTACACCTTC CASRATGFGGYTF
NA TRBJ1-1 TRBV20-1 NA TGCGGTGCTAGGCGGGGGGTTGGGGAGAACACTGAAGCTTTCTTT CGARRGVGENTEAFF
TRBD1 TRBJ2-7 TRBV20-1 NA TGCAGTGCTAGTTTGGGGAGACAGGGCCTTTACGAGCAGTACTTC CSASLGRQGLYEQYF
NA TRBJ1-1 TRBV19 few TGTGCCAGTAGTATAGATTCGGCCGTCGTTACTGAAGCTTTCTTT CASSIDSAVVTEAFF
TRBD1 TRBJ2-5 TRBV4-3 NA TGCGCCAGCAGCAGGGGGCTCGAAGAGACCCAGTACTTC CASSRGLEETQYF
NA TRBJ2-5 TRBV6-2/TRBV6-3 NA TGTGCCAGCAGTTACTCGAACGGCAGGGGAGAGACCCAGTACTTC CASSYSNGRGETQYF
NA TRBJ2-5 TRBV10-3 NA TGTGCCATCAGTGAGGATCAAGAGACCCAGTACTTC CAISEDQETQYF
TRBD1 TRBJ2-7 TRBV5-1 few TGCGCCAGCAGCTGGGGAACCGGGACAGGGGGCGTCCAGTCCTACGAGCAGTACTTC CASSWGTGTGGVQSYEQYF
NA TRBJ2-7 TRBV11-2 many TGTGCCAGCAGTCGGATGGAGTACGAGCAGTACTTC CASSRMEYEQYF
NA TRBJ1-5 TRBV5-1 few TGCGCCAGCAGCGCCTCCACCGAAGGGCCCCAGCATTTT CASSASTEGPQHF
NA TRBJ2-1 TRBV20-1 NA TGCAGTGCTAGGGCAGGACCCTACAATGAGCAGTTCTTC CSARAGPYNEQFF
TRBD1 TRBJ1-4 TRBV7-6 NA TGTGCCAGCAGCTTAGACCAAGGGACAGACCTTAATGAAAAACTGTTTTTT CASSLDQGTDLNEKLFF
NA TRBJ1-1 TRBV6-5 NA TGTGCCAGCAGTTACCGACAGACAGACACTGAAGCTTTCTTT CASSYRQTDTEAFF
NA TRBJ2-7 TRBV5-5 NA TGTGCCAGCAGCTTTGGATCAACAGGTTCCTACGAGCAGTACTTC CASSFGSTGSYEQYF
NA TRBJ2-2 TRBV20-1 few TGCAGTGCTACACCGGGGCGAGATACCGGGGAGCTGTTTTTT CSATPGRDTGELFF
TRBD2 TRBJ2-7 TRBV10-3 few TGTGCCATCAGTGGGTGGGAGGGTTACGAGCAGTACTTC CAISGWEGYEQYF
TRBD1 TRBJ1-6 TRBV20-1 few TGCAGTGCTTCCTCCGGGACAGGGGGTACCTATAATTCACCCCTCCACTTT CSASSGTGGTYNSPLHF
TRBD1 TRBJ2-7 TRBV2 many TGTGCCAACAGACCGGGACAGGGGGCCTACGAGCAGTACTTC CANRPGQGAYEQYF
NA TRBJ1-5 TRBV29-1 NA TGCAGCGTTGATATGGGGGTAGGTCAGCCCCAGCATTTT CSVDMGVGQPQHF
TRBD2 TRBJ2-7 TRBV12-3/TRBV12-4 many TGTGCCAGCAGTTCCATTCGGGGGGGTGAGCAGTACTTC CASSSIRGGEQYF
TRBD2 TRBJ2-2 TRBV2 many TGTGCCACCCGGGGGGGGACAACAATTTGGGGGGAGCTGTTTTTT CATRGGTTIWGELFF
NA TRBJ2-7 TRBV20-1 NA TGCAGTGCTAGAGATAGGACGGCCTCGACCTACGAGCAGTACTTC CSARDRTASTYEQYF
NA TRBJ1-6 TRBV10-3 few TGTGCCATCAGTGAGGCGCAGGGAAGTTCACCCCTCCACTTT CAISEAQGSSPLHF
TRBD1 TRBJ1-6 TRBV6-2/TRBV6-3 NA TGTGCCAGCAGTATACAGGGGCGCGCCTATAATTCACCCCTCCACTTT CASSIQGRAYNSPLHF
NA TRBJ2-7 TRBV20-1 many TGCAGTGCTAGGGGACCGTTCTCCTACGAGCAGTACTTC CSARGPFSYEQYF
NA TRBJ1-4 TRBV30 NA TGTGCCTGTTCACCAAGCCTTAATGAAAAACTGTTTTTT CACSPSLNEKLFF
NA TRBJ2-7 TRBV20-1 few TGCAGTGCTAGACTCTTAGACAGATACGAGCAGTACTTC CSARLLDRYEQYF
NA TRBJ2-7 TRBV19 NA TGTGCCAGTAGTAGCTCCGGGACAGAGCAGTACTTC CASSSSGTEQYF
NA TRBJ2-7 TRBV7-2 many TGTGCCAGCAGCTTAGCCCGGCCCTACGAGCAGTACTTC CASSLARPYEQYF